This T cell receptor (beta chain) is drawn from a study of T-cell memory formation after mild COVID-19. Study background: TCR clusters showed largely donor specificity. Study-wide points: There was a balanced CD4/CD8 profile in clones contracting day 15 to 85, and later expanders leaned CD4+. Whether second-wave clones peaking at day 37 were SARS-CoV-2 specific went unconfirmed.

Only a few counts were recorded for this clonotype. Its antigen is still unknown. Germline trimming cut 4 bases from V and 7 bases from J; bases unmatched to any gene: 13. The CDR3 spans 15 residues. CDR1 and CDR2 (germline): SGHVS, FQNEAQ. TCRalpha and TCRbeta libraries used 5'RACE with constant-segment primers and UMIs. TCRdb passed the 5' RACE reads through MiXCR, listing each CDR3 protein once. Of roughly 350,000 distinct CDR3 sequences listed, under 30% are singletons. The receptor was derived from an adult woman who had mild COVID-19 (a few samples of this study predate the infection). Cell type and time point are not known. This rearrangement joins TRBV7-8 to TRBJ2-7; 7 bases agree with TRBD2. The specimen sequenced was PBMCs or a T cell subset sorted from them (not recorded which). The chain's CDR3 is CASSSIVAGEREQYF. As DNA, the CDR3 is TGTGCCAGCAGCTCTATTGTTGCGGGAGAGCGAGAGCAGTACTTC.